Included here is one T cell receptor beta chain sequence, with context. The germline CDR1 and CDR2 sequences are MGHDK and SYGVNS. V was clipped by 5 bases and J by 7 bases, with 14 bases between them. The CDR3 runs 13 residues. This entry comes from a study of memory CD4+ T cells and cytomegalovirus serostatus. Whole-study context: Healthy Belgian adult donors included 9 or 10 CMV-positive and some 24 CMV-negative people.

Single viable CD3+CD4+CD8-CD45RO+ cells were sorted as the memory CD4+ T cells. Measured with immunoSEQ multiplex PCR; TCRdb has only the in-frame clones, and not every one. The sample includes under 80,000 clones, about 73% of them seen just once. This clonotype was sampled from an adult in good health and CMV-seropositive. The chain employs TRBV25-1 and TRBJ1-1; D not resolved. Sequencing used memory CD4+ T cells from blood. Here the CDR3 DNA reads TGTGCCAGCAGTTCTACGCGAAAGGGTGAAGCTTTCTTT. Protein: CASSSTRKGEAFF.